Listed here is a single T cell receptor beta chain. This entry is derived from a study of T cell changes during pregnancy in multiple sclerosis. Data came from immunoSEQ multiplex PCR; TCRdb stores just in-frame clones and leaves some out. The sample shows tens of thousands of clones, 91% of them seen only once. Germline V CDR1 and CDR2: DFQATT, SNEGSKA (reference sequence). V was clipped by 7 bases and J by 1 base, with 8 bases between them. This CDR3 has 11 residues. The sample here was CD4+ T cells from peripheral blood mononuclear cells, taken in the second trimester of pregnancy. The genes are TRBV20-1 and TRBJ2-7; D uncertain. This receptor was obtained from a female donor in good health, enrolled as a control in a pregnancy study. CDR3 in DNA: TGCAGTGTTAGGTCATCCTACGAGCAGTACTTC. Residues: CSVRSSYEQYF.